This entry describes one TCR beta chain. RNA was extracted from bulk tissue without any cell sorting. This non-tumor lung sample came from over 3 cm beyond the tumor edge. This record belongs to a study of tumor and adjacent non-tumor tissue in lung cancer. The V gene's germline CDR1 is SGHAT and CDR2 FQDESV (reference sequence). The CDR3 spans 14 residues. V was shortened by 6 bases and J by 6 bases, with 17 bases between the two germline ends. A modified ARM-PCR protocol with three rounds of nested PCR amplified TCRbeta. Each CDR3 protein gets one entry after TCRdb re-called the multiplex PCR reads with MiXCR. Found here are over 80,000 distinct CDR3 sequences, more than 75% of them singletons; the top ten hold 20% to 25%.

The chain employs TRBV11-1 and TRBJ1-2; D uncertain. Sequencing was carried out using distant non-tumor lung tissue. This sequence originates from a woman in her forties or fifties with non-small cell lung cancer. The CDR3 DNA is TGTGCCAGCAGATTGACAACAGACTACCATGGCTACACCTTC. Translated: CASRLTTDYHGYTF.